This TCR beta chain derives from a study of cytomegalovirus exposure and HLA in healthy donors. Primers included in the PCR were 60 Vbeta and 13 Jbeta primers. Generated by immunoSEQ multiplex PCR, the TCRdb table keeps only in-frame clones and is missing some. The table records approximately 130,000 clones, 65% to 80% of them present only once. Study conclusions and caveats: The study recorded 150 to 200 TCR beta chains that were cytomegalovirus-associated.

V lost 10 bases and J lost 4; bases outside the gene matches: 11. This CDR3 spans 15 amino acids. Germline V gives CDR1 PRHDT, CDR2 FYEKMQ (reference sequence). In the case of this clone: The target antigen is unknown.

This TCR came from a woman in her 40s in good health and CMV-seronegative. This chain joins TRBV13 and TRBJ2-1; 9 bases are a match to TRBD2. The specimen was PBMCs. The CDR3 nucleotides are TGTGCCACCGCAACTACTAGCGGGCGTTACAATGAGCAGTTCTTC. The encoded protein is CATATTSGRYNEQFF. Using reference TRBV13 and TRBJ2-1 for the parts outside the CDR3, the full variable domain is AAGVIQSPRHLIKEKRETATLKCYPIPRHDTVYWYQQGPGQDPQFLISFYEKMQSDKGSIPDRFSAQQFSDYHSELNMSSLELGDSALYFCATATTSGRYNEQFFGPGTRLTVL.